This T cell receptor beta chain originates from a study of shared clonotypes between healthy human individuals. Notes on the study in general: Rarefaction revealed incomplete sorted-subset sequencing despite large depth.

The genomic DNA of each subset was split evenly across several immunoSEQ plates. The assay was immunoSEQ multiplex PCR, and TCRdb's table has in-frame clones only and misses some. Of around 2.1 million clones listed, more than 90% were seen once; the top ten hold around 0.13%. With 7 bases removed from V and 4 bases from J, the gap between germline ends came to 14 bases. The CDR3 consists of 13 residues. Looked up from germline, CDR1 is SGDLS and CDR2 is YYNGEE. As regards this clone: The antigen is not known.

The material sequenced was naive CD4+ T cells sorted from blood. The subset: CD45RA+ positively selected. The V call is TRBV9, the J call TRBJ2-5, with D possibly matching TRBD2 (6 bases). The TCR was taken from a man younger than 30 in good health. The chain's CDR3 is CASSTGGIETQYF. CDR3 nucleotides: TGTGCCAGCTCGACTGGAGGGATAGAGACCCAGTACTTC.